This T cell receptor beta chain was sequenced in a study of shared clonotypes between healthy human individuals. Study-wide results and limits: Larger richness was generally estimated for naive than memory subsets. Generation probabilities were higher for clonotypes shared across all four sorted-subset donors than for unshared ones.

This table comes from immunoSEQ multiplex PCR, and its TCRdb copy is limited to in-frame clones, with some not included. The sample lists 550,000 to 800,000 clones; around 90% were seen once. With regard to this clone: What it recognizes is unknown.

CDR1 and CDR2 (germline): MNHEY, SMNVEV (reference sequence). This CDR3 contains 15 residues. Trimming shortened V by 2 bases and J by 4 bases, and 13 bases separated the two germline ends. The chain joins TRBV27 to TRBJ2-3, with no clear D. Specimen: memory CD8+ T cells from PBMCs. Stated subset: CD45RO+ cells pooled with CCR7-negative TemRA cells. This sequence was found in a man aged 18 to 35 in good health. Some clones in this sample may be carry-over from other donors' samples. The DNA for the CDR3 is TGTGCCAGCAGTTTACGGTCGCCAACCCCAGATACGCAGTATTTT. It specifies CASSLRSPTPDTQYF.